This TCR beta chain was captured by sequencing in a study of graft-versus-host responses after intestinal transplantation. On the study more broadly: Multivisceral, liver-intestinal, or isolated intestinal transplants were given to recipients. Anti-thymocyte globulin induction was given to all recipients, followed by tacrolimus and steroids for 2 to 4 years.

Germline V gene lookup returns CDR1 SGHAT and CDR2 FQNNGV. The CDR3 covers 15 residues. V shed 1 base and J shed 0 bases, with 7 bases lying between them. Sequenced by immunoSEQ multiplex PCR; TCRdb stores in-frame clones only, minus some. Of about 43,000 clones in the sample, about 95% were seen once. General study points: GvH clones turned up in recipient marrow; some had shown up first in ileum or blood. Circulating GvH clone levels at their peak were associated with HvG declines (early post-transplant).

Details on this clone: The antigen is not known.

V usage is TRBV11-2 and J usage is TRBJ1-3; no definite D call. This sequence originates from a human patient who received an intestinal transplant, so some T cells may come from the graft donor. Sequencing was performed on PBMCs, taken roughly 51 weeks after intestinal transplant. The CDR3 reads CASSLGLNSGNTIYF. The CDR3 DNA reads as TGTGCCAGCAGCTTAGGCCTCAACTCTGGAAACACCATATATTTT.